Listed below are T cell receptor beta chains from one sample, sequenced in a study of T cells expressing NK-cell markers. TCRdb reanalyzed the 5' RACE reads, giving one entry per CDR3 protein sequence and no DNA. This sample's clone table lists about 460,000 distinct CDR3 sequences. Sequences were obtained from blood T cells: a sorted CD56 or NKG2C T cell subset, CD4+ or CD8+ T cells, or bulk PBMC T cells (not recorded which). All receptors come from a woman aged 45 to 65 in good health. The CDR3 runs from the conserved cysteine through the conserved F or W. Each record gives: CDR3 protein, J gene, V gene.

CDR3aa: CASSVPGQGRDGEQYF
j_gene: TRBJ2-7
v_gene: TRBV5-6

CDR3aa: CASSSGNRRANVLTF
j_gene: TRBJ2-6
v_gene: TRBV7-9

CDR3aa: CASAILVNTEAFF
j_gene: TRBJ1-1
v_gene: TRBV6-5

CDR3aa: CASSRGGLPSSYEQYF
j_gene: TRBJ2-7
v_gene: TRBV12-3/TRBV12-4

CDR3aa: CASRGQTYNEQFF
j_gene: TRBJ2-1
v_gene: TRBV4-2

CDR3aa: CASSKDGLAGNNEQFF
j_gene: TRBJ2-1
v_gene: TRBV21-1

CDR3aa: CASSIPLAGEPTGELFF
j_gene: TRBJ2-2
v_gene: TRBV10-1

CDR3aa: CASSEAITRAEKLFF
j_gene: TRBJ1-4
v_gene: TRBV6-1

CDR3aa: CSVGYTTTETQYF
j_gene: TRBJ2-5
v_gene: TRBV29-1

CDR3aa: CASSIDTGTEAFF
j_gene: TRBJ1-1
v_gene: TRBV7-3

CDR3aa: CASSHGEANQPQHF
j_gene: TRBJ1-5
v_gene: TRBV5-5

CDR3aa: CAISDPLGAEAFF
j_gene: TRBJ1-1
v_gene: TRBV10-3

CDR3aa: CASSTWETQYF
j_gene: TRBJ2-5
v_gene: TRBV27

CDR3aa: CASRAAALTDTQYF
j_gene: TRBJ2-3
v_gene: TRBV3-1

CDR3aa: CATSTGGQGNSPLHF
j_gene: TRBJ1-6
v_gene: TRBV15

CDR3aa: CASSPGAGDTQYF
j_gene: TRBJ2-3
v_gene: TRBV7-7

CDR3aa: CSASPLSYTDTQYF
j_gene: TRBJ2-3
v_gene: TRBV20-1

CDR3aa: CSAWTPEGNYGYTF
j_gene: TRBJ1-2
v_gene: TRBV29-1

CDR3aa: CSASGQGAEGQYF
j_gene: TRBJ2-7
v_gene: TRBV20-1

CDR3aa: CASGGPPSSGANVLTF
j_gene: TRBJ2-6
v_gene: TRBV3-1

CDR3aa: CSVTQGAFGANVLTF
j_gene: TRBJ2-6
v_gene: TRBV29-1

CDR3aa: CASKDNLNTEAFF
j_gene: TRBJ1-1
v_gene: TRBV6-5

CDR3aa: CASNPGAPSGLAKNIQYF
j_gene: TRBJ2-4
v_gene: TRBV5-1

CDR3aa: CASSPNRGDTQYF
j_gene: TRBJ2-3
v_gene: TRBV18

CDR3aa: CASSQLWLAGARRETQYF
j_gene: TRBJ2-5
v_gene: TRBV14

CDR3aa: CASRDTPGLNQPQHF
j_gene: TRBJ1-5
v_gene: TRBV6-2/TRBV6-3

CDR3aa: CSAREAGPQQFF
j_gene: TRBJ2-1
v_gene: TRBV20-1

CDR3aa: CASSPGANDQPQHF
j_gene: TRBJ1-5
v_gene: TRBV6-5

CDR3aa: CASSPHDTGDTQYF
j_gene: TRBJ2-3
v_gene: TRBV6-2/TRBV6-3

CDR3aa: CATHSGDNWGYTF
j_gene: TRBJ1-2
v_gene: TRBV12-3/TRBV12-4

CDR3aa: CASSQSTAGDLQFF
j_gene: TRBJ2-1
v_gene: TRBV16

CDR3aa: CASSEALGPPYNEQFF
j_gene: TRBJ2-1
v_gene: TRBV2

CDR3aa: CASSLAWQDGGYTF
j_gene: TRBJ1-2
v_gene: TRBV7-9

CDR3aa: CASSQELVAYNEQFF
j_gene: TRBJ2-1
v_gene: TRBV14

CDR3aa: CSARLAASTDTQYF
j_gene: TRBJ2-3
v_gene: TRBV20-1

CDR3aa: CASRRTGGLGAFF
j_gene: TRBJ1-1
v_gene: TRBV14